These T cell receptor beta chains were read from a single sample in a study of early T cells in non-severe SARS-CoV-2 infection. TCRdb reprocessed the 5' RACE reads with MiXCR, giving one entry per CDR3 protein. The table records 30,000 to 40,000 distinct CDR3 sequences, almost 5.5% of them present only once. The sequencing used whole blood, collected at baseline. The receptors stem from an adult who was a healthcare worker with PCR-confirmed SARS-CoV-2 infection or an uninfected control (not recorded which). Each CDR3 is given with its conserved first and last residue. A D gene is named only where the DNA matches it firmly. Rows may omit the clone size; those that give it use once, few, many or a size class.

V gene,J gene,D gene,clone size,CDR3 DNA,CDR3 protein
TRBV20-1,TRBJ1-2,-,many,TGCAGTGCTAGAGGGTGGGGCGAGTATGGCTACACCTTC,CSARGWGEYGYTF
TRBV12-3/TRBV12-4,TRBJ1-5,-,many,TGTGCCAGCGGCCTGGCGCATAGCAATCAGCCCCAGCATTTT,CASGLAHSNQPQHF
TRBV10-3,TRBJ2-7,TRBD2,-,TGTGCCATCAGTGAGACCCGAGCTAGCGGGAGTGTGATGTACGAGCAGTACTTC,CAISETRASGSVMYEQYF
TRBV6-5,TRBJ2-5,TRBD1,many,TGTGCCAGCAGCGGACAGGGGGGAGAGGAGACCCAGTACTTC,CASSGQGGEETQYF
TRBV11-2,TRBJ1-3,-,-,TGTGCCAGCAGCTCTGGGAGTACGGGAAACACCATATATTTT,CASSSGSTGNTIYF
TRBV27,TRBJ2-1,-,many,TGTGCCAGCAGTCCTATAGAGGGCGGGATAAGGAATGAGCAGTTCTTC,CASSPIEGGIRNEQFF
TRBV20-1,TRBJ2-3,-,many,TGCAGTGCTAGAGATCACTCTAGTGCGGTAGGGGTGAATACGCAGTATTTT,CSARDHSSAVGVNTQYF
TRBV6-6,TRBJ2-3,TRBD2,many,TGTGCCAGCAGTTACTCGAGACTAGCGGGGGGCACAGATACGCAGTATTTT,CASSYSRLAGGTDTQYF
TRBV7-2,TRBJ1-5,-,many,TGTGCCAGCAGCCGAAGGCTGGCAGGTAGCAATCAGCCCCAGCATTTT,CASSRRLAGSNQPQHF
TRBV10-3,TRBJ1-5,TRBD1,few,TGTGCCATCAAGGGGGCGATCGATCAGCCCCAGCATTTT,CAIKGAIDQPQHF
TRBV18,TRBJ2-7,TRBD1,many,TGTGCCAGCACCTGGACAGGGGGCTACGAGCAGTACTTC,CASTWTGGYEQYF
TRBV4-1,TRBJ1-2,-,many,TGCGCCAGCAGCCAAGACCCCTACAGGGACCCGTATGGCTACACCTTC,CASSQDPYRDPYGYTF
TRBV4-1,TRBJ1-1,TRBD1,many,TGCGCCAGCAGCTCGATTTGGACAGGGCGAAATATGAACACTGAAGCTTTCTTT,CASSSIWTGRNMNTEAFF
TRBV6-2/TRBV6-3,TRBJ1-1,-,many,TGTGCCAGCAGTTACGGGGGGGCCGTTGGCGAAGCTTTCTTT,CASSYGGAVGEAFF
TRBV12-3/TRBV12-4,TRBJ1-5,-,few,TGTGCCACCGCGGGTCTCAATCAGCCCCAGCATTTT,CATAGLNQPQHF
TRBV14,TRBJ1-6,-,many,TGTGCCAGCAGCTCAGACGTTGGCTATAATTCACCCCTCCACTTT,CASSSDVGYNSPLHF